This is a list of T cell receptor beta chains from one sample in a study of cytomegalovirus exposure and HLA in healthy donors. The table came from immunoSEQ multiplex PCR; TCRdb's copy has only in-frame clones and leaves some out. The data show about 78,000 clones, 96% seen once. Sequencing was done on a sample of PBMCs. These TCRs come from a man in his late teens or twenties in good health and CMV-seropositive. CDR3s include the opening cysteine and the closing phenylalanine or tryptophan. The D gene is left open where the match is weak. The size field is filled for only some rows; it gives once, few, many or a size class.

>few|14|TRBJ2-7|TRBV5-1|TRBD1
TGCGCCAGCAGCTTGGATAGGGGGCCCTACGAGCAGTACTTC
CASSLDRGPYEQYF
>.|16|TRBJ2-1|TRBV27|TRBD2
TGTGCCAGCAGAGTCCCGAGCGGGAGTCTTTACAATGAGCAGTTCTTC
CASRVPSGSLYNEQFF
>.|12|TRBJ1-1|TRBV2|TRBD1
TGTGCCAGCAGCCAACAGGGGGCGCAGGCTTTCTTT
CASSQQGAQAFF
>.|15|TRBJ1-4|TRBV27|TRBD1
TGTGCCAGCAGTCCTCGACAGGGGAGAGGCGAAAAACTGTTTTTT
CASSPRQGRGEKLFF
>.|16|TRBJ2-2|TRBV6-5|.
TGTGCCAGCAGTTATTTAGAGGGAATGAACACCGGGGAGCTGTTTTTT
CASSYLEGMNTGELFF
>once|14|TRBJ1-1|TRBV28|TRBD1
TGTGCCAGCAGTTCTGGACAGGACGGCACTGAAGCTTTCTTT
CASSSGQDGTEAFF
>.|15|TRBJ1-2|TRBV5-3|.
TGTGCCAGAAGCGATCAGGGGAAGAGGAGGTATGGCTACACCTTC
CARSDQGKRRYGYTF
>.|14|TRBJ1-1|TRBV9|.
TGTGCCAGCAGCGTCGACATGTGGAACACTGAAGCTTTCTTT
CASSVDMWNTEAFF
>.|16|TRBJ1-2|TRBV5-1|TRBD1
TGCGCCAGCAGCTTGGATATATCCGGGACAGGGGACGGCTACACCTTC
CASSLDISGTGDGYTF
>once|13|TRBJ1-1|TRBV18|.
TGTGCCAGCTCACGAAGCCAGAACACTGAAGCTTTCTTT
CASSRSQNTEAFF
>.|15|TRBJ2-7|TRBV30|TRBD2
TGTGCCTGGAGTGTAGGTAGCGGGAGGGCCCACGAGCAGTACTTC
CAWSVGSGRAHEQYF
>.|17|TRBJ2-1|TRBV29-1|TRBD2
TGCAGCGTTGGGGGGGTAAGTTCTAGCGGGCACAACAATGAGCAGTTCTTC
CSVGGVSSSGHNNEQFF
>.|15|TRBJ2-6|TRBV9|.
TGTGCCAGCAGCGTTCAGGGTTCTGGGGCCAACGTCCTGACTTTC
CASSVQGSGANVLTF
>.|11|TRBJ1-1|TRBV2|.
TGTGCCAGCCTCGCGGGGGCAGAAGCTTTCTTT
CASLAGAEAFF
>.|14|TRBJ2-4|TRBV5-4|TRBD1
TGTGCCAGCAGCTGGGGACAGGGGGTTAACATTCAGTACTTC
CASSWGQGVNIQYF
>.|15|TRBJ1-2|TRBV18|.
TGTGCCAGCTCACCCCCTCTGCGGGGGGCGCAGGGCTACACCTTC
CASSPPLRGAQGYTF